The T cell receptor (beta chain) described here comes from a study of T cells in Graves' hyperthyroidism and ophthalmopathy. Study-level information: At the time of initial diagnosis and before any treatment, peripheral blood was collected.

Regions amplified from RNA transcripts were the TCR beta CDR3 regions. Carried out on the TCR CDR3, a first-round RT-PCR used the HTBI primer set. TCRdb ran MiXCR on the multiplex PCR reads and lists one entry per CDR3 protein. The table records about 640,000 distinct CDR3 sequences, under 25% of them present only once. Study-level findings and limits: In simple terms, a model built on 13 V-J features told ophthalmopathy apart from stable hyperthyroidism.

As for this clonotype: Its antigen is not known.

Clinical symptoms, serum thyroxine, TRAb, thyroid ultrasound and orbital computed tomography established diagnosis. Isolation of PBMCs was performed on around 9.7 ml fresh peripheral blood. Trimming removed 4 bases at V and 4 bases at J, with 17 bases between. This CDR3 contains 15 residues. Germline V lookup: CDR1 SGDLS, CDR2 YYNGEE. Sequenced material: blood. The TCR originated in a man aged 25-45 years with Graves' ophthalmopathy. V usage is TRBV9 and J usage is TRBJ1-2; D is uncertain. CDR3 DNA: TGTGCCAGCAGCCCAACTCGAGGAACTGGCTATGGCTACACCTTC. Its translation is CASSPTRGTGYGYTF.